Listed here is a single TCR beta chain. Antigen specificity is unknown. This sample is part of a study of cytomegalovirus exposure and HLA in healthy donors. Study context: Drawn from HLA-typed donors, 83 million or so unique TCRs were held in an early data release. Overall study findings and caveats: Previously analyzed data showed that most TCR beta V segments were productive at a frequency of about 87% or about 30%. After further analysis at a later stage, roughly 16,000 TCR beta sequences were associated with HLA alleles at 0.05 false discovery rate.

Primers: 60 Vbeta forward and 13 Jbeta reverse. TCRdb's table, derived via immunoSEQ multiplex PCR, lists solely in-frame clones and lacks some. The sample's table shows roughly 78,000 clones. The CDR3 has 16 residues. CDR1 and CDR2 (germline): LNHDA, SQIVND (reference sequence). V dropped 5 bases and J dropped 1; count of bases not matched to a gene: 7. The rearrangement uses TRBV19 and TRBJ2-7, with 11 positions matching TRBD2. This TCR was sampled from a boy aged 5-17 years in good health and CMV-seronegative. Sequencing was performed on PBMCs. The CDR3 protein is CASSSTGTSGSYEQYF. The CDR3 bases are TGTGCCAGTAGTTCGACCGGGACTAGCGGTTCCTACGAGCAGTACTTC.